One and the same sample provided the 22 T cell receptor beta chains below, sequenced in a study of T-cell reconstitution after alpha-beta-depleted transplantation in children. The TCRbeta library incorporated unique molecular identifiers. TCRdb reprocessed the PCR reads via MiXCR and lists one record per CDR3 protein. Of about 440,000 distinct CDR3 sequences in the sample, around two fifths are singletons; the top ten hold 27%. Sequencing was performed on PBMCs, taken before TCRalphabeta/CD19-depleted stem cell transplant. Source of these receptors: a girl aged 2-10 years with aplastic anemia, due to receive a stem cell transplant.

This chain joins TRBV18 and TRBJ2-1; 10 bases align to TRBD2. Germline CDR1 reads KGHSH; CDR2 reads LQKENI. The length of the CDR3 is 17 residues. V trimming: 3 bases; J trimming: 8 bases; junction bases outside the gene matches: 13. In DNA, the CDR3 is TGTGCCAGCTCACCTTACCTTCTAGCGGGGGAGAGCGATGAGCAGTTCTTC. Protein sequence: CASSPYLLAGESDEQFF.

V is TRBV20-1 and J is TRBJ2-1; the D gene could be TRBD1 or TRBD2 (5 bases each). V lost 6 bases to trimming and J lost 6 bases, with 9 bases between them. Germline V gene lookup returns CDR1 DFQATT and CDR2 SNEGSKA (reference sequence). This CDR3 has 11 amino acids. CDR3 region: CSARGANEQFF. DNA for the CDR3: TGCAGTGCCCGAGGGGCCAATGAGCAGTTCTTC.

This chain joins TRBV2 and TRBJ2-3; 7 bases fit TRBD2. The junction had 5 bases not matched to a gene; V was cut back by 3 bases and J by 2 bases. CDR3 size: 15 residues. The germline CDR1 and CDR2 sequences are SNHLY and FYNNEI. This CDR3 is CASSDAAGPTDTQYF. CDR3 nucleotides: TGTGCCAGCAGTGATGCAGCGGGACCCACAGATACGCAGTATTTT. Complete variable domain (other parts from reference TRBV2 and TRBJ2-3): EPEVTQTPSHQVTQMGQEVILRCVPISNHLYFYWYRQILGQKVEFLVSFYNNEISEKSEIFDDQFSVERPDGSNFTLKIRSTKLEDSAMYFCASSDAAGPTDTQYFGPGTRLTVL.

This chain uses TRBV24-1 with TRBJ2-2; D is unclear. The ends were cut back, 5 bases at V and 2 bases at J, with 5 bases in the middle. CDR1 is KGHDR, CDR2 SFDVKD, per germline. The CDR3 extends over 13 amino acids. The CDR3 DNA reads as TGTGCCACCAGTGCCGCAAACACCGGGGAGCTGTTTTTT. Protein product: CATSAANTGELFF.

This clonotype has ten or more counts. This chain connects TRBV2 to TRBJ2-1; D is ambiguous. Germline V gives CDR1 SNHLY, CDR2 FYNNEI. Deletions cut 6 bases from V and 7 bases from J, with 7 bases between. The CDR3 is 11 residues long. The CDR3 reads CASRARNEQFF. The DNA for the CDR3 is TGTGCCAGCAGAGCGAGGAATGAGCAGTTCTTC. The full variable domain, completed using reference TRBV2 and TRBJ2-1, is EPEVTQTPSHQVTQMGQEVILRCVPISNHLYFYWYRQILGQKVEFLVSFYNNEISEKSEIFDDQFSVERPDGSNFTLKIRSTKLEDSAMYFCASRARNEQFFGPGTRLTVL.

For this clonotype: This may stem from a read error, because a much larger clone lies one nucleotide away. The final CDR3 position lacks the conserved phenylalanine or tryptophan, pointing to a likely read error. This chain links TRBV29-1 with TRBJ2-2; D is perhaps TRBD2 (6 bases). Trimming pared 4 bases from V and 0 bases from J, leaving 6 bases between. Germline lookup yields CDR1 SQVTM and CDR2 ANQGSEA. The CDR3 sequence is 13 residues long. CDR3 DNA sequence: TGCAGCGTTGGCGGGACGAACACCGGGGAGCTGTTTTTG. This encodes CSVGGTNTGELFL.

This clonotype appeared a few times. This chain links TRBV28 with TRBJ2-1; D possibly corresponds to TRBD1 (5 bases). Germline V gives CDR1 MDHEN, CDR2 SYDVKM. V dropped 3 bases and J dropped 5 bases, with 8 bases sitting between them. This CDR3 region has 13 residues. In DNA, the CDR3 is TGTGCCAGCAGTTTCGGCAGGGACAATGAGCAGTTCTTC. This gives the protein CASSFGRDNEQFF.

This clonotype came up many times. The J gene is TRBJ1-1, the V gene TRBV28; D gene uncertain. Trimming took off 6 bases at V and 1 base at J, with 12 bases between the two ends. CDR1 MDHEN and CDR2 SYDVKM come from the germline V gene. This CDR3 spans 14 amino acids. CDR3 nucleotide sequence: TGTGCCAGCAGCCCGCTCAGAGGGAACACTGAAGCTTTCTTT. Translating gives CASSPLRGNTEAFF.

The DNA for the CDR3 is TGCAGTGCTAAAGGGACAGGGGTCCCCAACGACTACGAGCAGTACTTC. Its translation is CSAKGTGVPNDYEQYF. This chain connects TRBV20-1 to TRBJ2-7, with 10 bases that match TRBD1. Per the germline V gene, CDR1 is DFQATT and CDR2 is SNEGSKA (reference sequence). The CDR3 is 16 amino acids. The ends lost 4 bases at V and 3 bases at J; junction bases unmatched: 12.

This chain uses TRBV6-5 with TRBJ2-3; the D is unclear. The CDR3 is 15 residues long. Germline assignment: CDR1 MNHEY and CDR2 SVGAGI. Trimming shortened V by 0 bases and J by 2 bases, and 9 bases separated the two germline ends. DNA for the CDR3: TGTGCCAGCAGTTACTCGGGCAAAAACACAGATACGCAGTATTTT. Amino acid sequence: CASSYSGKNTDTQYF.

DNA for the CDR3: TGTGCCAGCAGTTACTCGCGGGAGGTAGAGACCCAGTACTTC. Amino acid sequence: CASSYSREVETQYF. The V call is TRBV6-5, the J call TRBJ2-5; 8 nucleotides align to TRBD2. The CDR3 consists of 14 residues. V lost 0 bases, J lost 4 bases, and 1 base stayed unmatched. The germline CDR1 and CDR2 sequences are MNHEY and SVGAGI.

The chain links TRBV7-6 to TRBJ2-5; D call uncertain. The CDR3 runs to 15 residues. Looked up from germline, CDR1 is SGHVS and CDR2 is FNYEAQ. Trimming took 5 bases from V and 4 from J, leaving 17 bases between them. The CDR3 nucleotides read TGTGCCAGCAGCCCACCCGCACGTCGGAGAGAGACCCAGTACTTC. This encodes CASSPPARRRETQYF.

With regard to this clonotype: A read error may explain this, as a much larger clone is one base away. The gene calls are TRBV20-1 and TRBJ1-6, with 9 bases identical to TRBD1. Germline lookup yields CDR1 DFQATT and CDR2 SNEGSKA (reference sequence). Trimming at V came to 6 bases and at J to 8 bases, leaving 8 bases not matched to a gene. The CDR3 loop spans 14 amino acids. CDR3 sequence: CSASDGQGHSPLHF. As DNA, the CDR3 is TGCAGTGCATCAGACGGACAGGGGCATTCACCCCTCCACTTT.

This clonotype was seen a handful of times. The J gene is TRBJ2-2, the V gene TRBV4-2; 9 nucleotides align to TRBD1. The CDR3 spans 17 residues. The germline V gene encodes CDR1 LGHNA and CDR2 YNFKEQ. Trimming removed 2 bases from V and 1 base from J; junction bases left unmatched: 5. The CDR3 protein is CASSQIPGQGNTGELFF. DNA of the CDR3: TGTGCCAGCAGCCAAATACCGGGACAGGGGAACACCGGGGAGCTGTTTTTT.

This clonotype was seen ten or more times. The CDR3 bases are TGTGCCAGCAGCTCTTATGGACTAGCGGGAGGGAAGGAAAACATTCAGTACTTC. This codes for CASSSYGLAGGKENIQYF. This sequence joins TRBV11-2 and TRBJ2-4; TRBD2 matches 15 bases. This CDR3 is built from 18 residues. Germline V gives CDR1 SGHAT, CDR2 FQNNGV. The junction had 9 bases not matched to a gene; V was cut back by 4 bases and J by 5 bases.

About this clonotype: This may be a read error, as it is one base from a much larger clone. The V and J genes are TRBV15 and TRBJ2-1; 11 positions match TRBD2. CDR1 and CDR2 from the germline V gene are LNHNV and YYDKDF (reference sequence). The CDR3 has 17 amino acids. The CDR3 here is CATSRTSGMVSYNDQFF. DNA for the CDR3: TGTGCCACCAGCAGGACTAGCGGGATGGTTTCCTACAATGATCAGTTCTTC.

J is TRBJ2-2 and V is TRBV7-2; D not certain. The CDR3 has 12 amino acids. Germline CDR1 SGHTA, CDR2 FQGNSA. V shed 7 bases and J shed 6 bases, with 9 bases lying between them. This chain's CDR3 is CASTLGAGELFF. In DNA form, the CDR3 reads TGTGCCAGCACTCTCGGTGCCGGGGAGCTGTTTTTT.

The gene calls are TRBV29-1 and TRBJ2-7; 15 bases match TRBD2. The J segment lost 4 bases and the V segment lost 3 bases, leaving 7 bases of the junction unmatched. There are 16 residues in the CDR3. Germline values: CDR1 SQVTM, CDR2 ANQGSEA. The CDR3 DNA is TGCAGCGTTGACGGACTAGCGGGGGGGAAGGTGTACGAGCAGTACTTC. Residues: CSVDGLAGGKVYEQYF.

The rearrangement joins TRBV20-1 to TRBJ2-3; TRBD2 agrees at 7 bases. This CDR3 has 15 residues. CDR1 and CDR2 (germline): DFQATT, SNEGSKA (reference sequence). After removal of 5 bases from V and 3 bases from J, the junction contained 11 bases not matched to a gene. The chain's CDR3 is CSAGTAGVGTDTQYF. CDR3 bases: TGCAGTGCTGGAACTGCGGGAGTGGGGACAGATACGCAGTATTTT.

The chain combines TRBV7-9 with TRBJ1-1; tentative D call: TRBD1 (5 bases). With 0 bases removed from V and 0 bases from J, the gap between germline ends came to 11 bases. CDR1 is SEHNR, CDR2 FQNEAQ, per germline (reference sequence). The CDR3 length is 16 residues. In nucleotides, the CDR3 is TGTGCCAGCAGCTTAGCGTACCCGACAGTGAACACTGAAGCTTTCTTT. This translates into CASSLAYPTVNTEAFF.

This clonotype was seen more than once but under ten times. V is TRBV7-2 and J is TRBJ1-1; weak D call: TRBD1 (5 bases). The CDR3 runs 13 residues. V was cut by 3 bases and J by 5 bases, with 10 bases left in between. Germline V gives CDR1 SGHTA, CDR2 FQGNSA. CDR3 residues: CASSLGVATEAFF. For the CDR3, the DNA is TGTGCCAGCAGCTTGGGGGTGGCAACTGAAGCTTTCTTT.

The chain is built from TRBV9 and TRBJ1-1; the D is unclear. V lost 1 base, J lost 1 base, and 11 bases lay in between. The germline CDR1 and CDR2 sequences are SGDLS and YYNGEE. The CDR3 has 15 amino acids. In DNA, the CDR3 is TGTGCCAGCAGCGTACGGCCCTCGCAGAACACTGAAGCTTTCTTT. Translating it yields CASSVRPSQNTEAFF.